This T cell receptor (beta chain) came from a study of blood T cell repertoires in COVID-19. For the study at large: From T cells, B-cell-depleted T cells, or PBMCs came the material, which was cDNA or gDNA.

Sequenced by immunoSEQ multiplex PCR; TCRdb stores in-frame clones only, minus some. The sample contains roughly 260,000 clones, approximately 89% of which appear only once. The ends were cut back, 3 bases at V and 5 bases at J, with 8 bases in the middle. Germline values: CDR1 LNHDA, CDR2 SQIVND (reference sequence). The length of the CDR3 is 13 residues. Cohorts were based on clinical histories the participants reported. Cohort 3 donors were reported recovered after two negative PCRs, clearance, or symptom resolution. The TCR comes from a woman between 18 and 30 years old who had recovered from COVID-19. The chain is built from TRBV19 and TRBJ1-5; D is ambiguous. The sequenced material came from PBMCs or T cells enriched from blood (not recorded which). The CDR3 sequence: CASSISGYQPQHF. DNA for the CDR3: TGTGCCAGTAGTATCTCGGGATATCAGCCCCAGCATTTT.